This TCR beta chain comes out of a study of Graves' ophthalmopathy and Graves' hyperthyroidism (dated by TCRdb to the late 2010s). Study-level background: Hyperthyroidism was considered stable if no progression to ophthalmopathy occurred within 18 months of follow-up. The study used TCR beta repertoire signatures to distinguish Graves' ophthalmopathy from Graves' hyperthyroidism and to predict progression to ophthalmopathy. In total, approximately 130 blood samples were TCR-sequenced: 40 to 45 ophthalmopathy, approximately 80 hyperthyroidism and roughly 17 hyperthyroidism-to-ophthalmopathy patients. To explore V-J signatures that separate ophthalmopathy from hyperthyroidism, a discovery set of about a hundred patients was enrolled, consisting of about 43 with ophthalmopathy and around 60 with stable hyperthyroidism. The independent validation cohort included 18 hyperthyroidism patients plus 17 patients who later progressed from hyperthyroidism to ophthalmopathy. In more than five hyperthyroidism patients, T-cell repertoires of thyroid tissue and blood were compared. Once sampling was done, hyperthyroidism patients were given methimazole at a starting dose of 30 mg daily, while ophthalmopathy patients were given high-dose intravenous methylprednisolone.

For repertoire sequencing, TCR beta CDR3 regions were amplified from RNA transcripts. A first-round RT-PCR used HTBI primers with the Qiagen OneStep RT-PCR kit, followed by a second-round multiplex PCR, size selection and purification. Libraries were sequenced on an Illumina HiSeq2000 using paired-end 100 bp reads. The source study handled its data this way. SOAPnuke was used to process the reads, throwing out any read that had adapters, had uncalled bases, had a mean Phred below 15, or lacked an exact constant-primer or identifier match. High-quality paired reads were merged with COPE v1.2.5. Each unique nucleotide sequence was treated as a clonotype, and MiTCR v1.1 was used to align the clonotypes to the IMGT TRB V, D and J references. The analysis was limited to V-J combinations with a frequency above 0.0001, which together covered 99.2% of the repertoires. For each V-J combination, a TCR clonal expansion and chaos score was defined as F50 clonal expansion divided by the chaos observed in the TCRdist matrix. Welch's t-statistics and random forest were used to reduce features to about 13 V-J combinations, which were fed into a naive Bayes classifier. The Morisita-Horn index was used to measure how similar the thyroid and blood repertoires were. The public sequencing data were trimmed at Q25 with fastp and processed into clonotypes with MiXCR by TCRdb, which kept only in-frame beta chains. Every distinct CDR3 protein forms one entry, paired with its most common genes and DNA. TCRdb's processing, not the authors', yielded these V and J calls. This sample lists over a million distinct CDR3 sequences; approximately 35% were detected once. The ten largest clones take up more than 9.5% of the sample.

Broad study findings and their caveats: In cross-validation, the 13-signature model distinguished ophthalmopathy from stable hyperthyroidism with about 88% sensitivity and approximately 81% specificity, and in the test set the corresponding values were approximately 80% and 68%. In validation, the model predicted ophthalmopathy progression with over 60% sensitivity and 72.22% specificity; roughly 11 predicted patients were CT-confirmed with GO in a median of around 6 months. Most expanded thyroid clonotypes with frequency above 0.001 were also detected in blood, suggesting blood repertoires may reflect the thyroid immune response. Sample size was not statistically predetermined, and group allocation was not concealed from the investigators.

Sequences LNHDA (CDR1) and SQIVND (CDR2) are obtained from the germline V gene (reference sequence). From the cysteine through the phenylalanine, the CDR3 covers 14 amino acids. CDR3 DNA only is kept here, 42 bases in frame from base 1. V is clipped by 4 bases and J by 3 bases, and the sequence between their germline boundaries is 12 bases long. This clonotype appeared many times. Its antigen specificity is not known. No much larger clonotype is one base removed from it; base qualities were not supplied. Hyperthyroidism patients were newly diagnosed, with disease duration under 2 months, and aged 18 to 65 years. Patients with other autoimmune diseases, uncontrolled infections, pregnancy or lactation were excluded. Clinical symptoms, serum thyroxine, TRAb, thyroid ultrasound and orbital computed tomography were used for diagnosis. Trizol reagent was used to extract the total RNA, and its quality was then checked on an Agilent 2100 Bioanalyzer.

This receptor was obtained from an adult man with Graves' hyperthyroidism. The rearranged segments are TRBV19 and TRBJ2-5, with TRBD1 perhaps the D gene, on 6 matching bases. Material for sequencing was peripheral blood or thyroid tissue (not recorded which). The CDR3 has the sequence CASSTQGMKETQYF. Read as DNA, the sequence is TGTGCCAGTAGTACCCAGGGGATGAAAGAGACCCAGTACTTC.